This note documents a single T cell receptor (beta chain) sequence. Its matching antigen is unknown. This entry is derived from a study of T cell responses to AZD1222 COVID-19 vaccine. Study-level findings and limits: Spike-specific TCR breadth rose after two AZD1222 doses, and depth rose as well. Among vaccine-associated CD4 TCRs, coverage spanned spike, with dominance at 160-218 and 743-854. The donor group comprised mostly white British people and more females; the analysis possibly underestimated clonal diversity. Seropositive AZD1222 recipients at baseline numbered only 5 or 6.

Germline CDR1 reads SGHTA; CDR2 reads FQGNSA. The CDR3 has 13 residues. V lost 3 bases, J lost 4 bases, and 7 bases lay in between. TCRdb's copy holds only in-frame clones and misses some; the assay was immunoSEQ multiplex PCR. Among fewer than 65,000 clones listed, approximately 88% were seen once. The V call is TRBV7-2, the J call TRBJ1-5, with unresolved D. The sequences come from peripheral blood, collected 28 days after the second AZD1222 dose. The receptor comes from an adult who received the AZD1222 COVID-19 vaccine. As DNA, the CDR3 is TGTGCCAGCAGCTTGGATTTAAATCAGCCCCAGCATTTT. Translating it yields CASSLDLNQPQHF.